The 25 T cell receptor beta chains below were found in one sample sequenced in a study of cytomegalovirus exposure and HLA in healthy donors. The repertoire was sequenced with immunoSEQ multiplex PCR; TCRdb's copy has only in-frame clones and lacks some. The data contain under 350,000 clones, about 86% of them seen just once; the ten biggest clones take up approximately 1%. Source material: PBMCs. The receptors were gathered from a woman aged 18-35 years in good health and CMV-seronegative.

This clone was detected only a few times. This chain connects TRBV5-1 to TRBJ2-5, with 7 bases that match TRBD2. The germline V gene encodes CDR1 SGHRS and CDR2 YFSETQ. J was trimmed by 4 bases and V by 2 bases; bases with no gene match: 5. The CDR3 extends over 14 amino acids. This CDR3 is CASSFGRGGETQYF. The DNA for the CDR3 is TGCGCCAGCAGCTTTGGGCGCGGGGGAGAGACCCAGTACTTC.

CDR3 region: CASSLTGLQDLLNSPLHF. CDR3 sequence (DNA): TGTGCCAGCAGTCTTACAGGGTTGCAGGACCTCCTAAATTCACCCCTCCACTTT. The chain couples TRBV27 to TRBJ1-6; TRBD1 is a possible D gene (6 bases). Deletions cut 5 bases from V and 7 bases from J, with 24 bases between. CDR1 MNHEY and CDR2 SMNVEV come from the germline V gene (reference sequence). The CDR3 consists of 18 residues.

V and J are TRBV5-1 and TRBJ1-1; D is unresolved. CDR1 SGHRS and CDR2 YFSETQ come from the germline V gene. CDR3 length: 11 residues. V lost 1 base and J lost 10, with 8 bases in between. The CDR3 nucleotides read TGCGCCAGCAGCTTGCTGCGGCTAGCTTTCTTT. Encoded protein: CASSLLRLAFF.

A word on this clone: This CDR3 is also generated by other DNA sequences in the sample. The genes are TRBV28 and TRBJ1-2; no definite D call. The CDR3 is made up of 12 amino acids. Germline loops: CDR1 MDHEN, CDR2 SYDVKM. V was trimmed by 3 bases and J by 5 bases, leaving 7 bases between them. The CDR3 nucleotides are TGTGCCAGCAGTTTGGCGGGTTATGGCTACACCTTC. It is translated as CASSLAGYGYTF.

The chain's CDR3 is CASSLNENRREPQHF. The CDR3, as DNA: TGTGCCAGCAGTTTAAATGAGAACAGACGTGAGCCCCAGCATTTT. This chain uses TRBV27 with TRBJ1-5; no clear D gene. CDR1 and CDR2 from the germline V gene are MNHEY and SMNVEV (reference sequence). CDR3 length equals 15 residues. V was cut by 2 bases and J by 8 bases, with 16 bases left in between.

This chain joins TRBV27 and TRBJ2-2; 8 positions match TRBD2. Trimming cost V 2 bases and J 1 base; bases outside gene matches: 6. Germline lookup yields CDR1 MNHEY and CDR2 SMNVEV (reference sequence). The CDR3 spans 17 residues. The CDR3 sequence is CASSLSKRGLNTGELFF. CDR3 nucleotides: TGTGCCAGCAGTTTAAGTAAGCGGGGGTTGAACACCGGGGAGCTGTTTTTT.

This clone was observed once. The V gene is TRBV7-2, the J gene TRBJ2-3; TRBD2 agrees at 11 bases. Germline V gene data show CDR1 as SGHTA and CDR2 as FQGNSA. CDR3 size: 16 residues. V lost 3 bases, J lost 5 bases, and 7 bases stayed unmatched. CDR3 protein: CASSFTGTSGKDTQYF. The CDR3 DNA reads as TGTGCCAGCAGCTTTACCGGGACTAGCGGCAAAGATACGCAGTATTTT.

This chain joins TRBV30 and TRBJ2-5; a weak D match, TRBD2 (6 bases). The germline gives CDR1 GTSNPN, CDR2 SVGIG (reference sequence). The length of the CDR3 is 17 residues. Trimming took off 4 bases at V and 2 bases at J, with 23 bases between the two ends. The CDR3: CAWKKFPALAPQETQYF. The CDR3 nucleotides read TGTGCCTGGAAGAAATTCCCGGCCCTAGCGCCACAAGAGACCCAGTACTTC.

The CDR3 here is CAWSGGVGTSGSYSEQFF. Here the CDR3 DNA reads TGTGCCTGGAGTGGGGGGGTTGGGACTAGCGGGAGTTATAGTGAGCAGTTCTTC. This chain links TRBV30 with TRBJ2-1; 14 bases map to TRBD2. The CDR3 extends over 18 amino acids. From germline, CDR1 is GTSNPN and CDR2 SVGIG (reference sequence). V gave up 1 base and J gave up 9 bases; unmatched junction bases: 14.

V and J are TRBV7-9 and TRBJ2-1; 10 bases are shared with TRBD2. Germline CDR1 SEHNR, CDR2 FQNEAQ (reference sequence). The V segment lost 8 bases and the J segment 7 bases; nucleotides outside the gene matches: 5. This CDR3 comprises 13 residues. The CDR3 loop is CASQLAGLNEQFF. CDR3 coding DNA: TGTGCCAGCCAACTAGCGGGATTAAATGAGCAGTTCTTC. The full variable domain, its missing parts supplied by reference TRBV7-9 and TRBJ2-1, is DTGVSQNPRHKITKRGQNVTFRCDPISEHNRLYWYRQTLGQGPEFLTYFQNEAQLEKSRLLSDRFSAERPKGSFSTLEIQRTEQGDSAMYLCASQLAGLNEQFFGPGTRLTVL.

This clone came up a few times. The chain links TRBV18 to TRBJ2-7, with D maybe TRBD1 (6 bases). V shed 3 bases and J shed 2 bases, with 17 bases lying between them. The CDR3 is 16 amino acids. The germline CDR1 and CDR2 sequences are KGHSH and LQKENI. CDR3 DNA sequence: TGTGCCAGCTCACCCGGACCTGTGACAGGACCCTACGAGCAGTACTTC. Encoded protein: CASSPGPVTGPYEQYF.

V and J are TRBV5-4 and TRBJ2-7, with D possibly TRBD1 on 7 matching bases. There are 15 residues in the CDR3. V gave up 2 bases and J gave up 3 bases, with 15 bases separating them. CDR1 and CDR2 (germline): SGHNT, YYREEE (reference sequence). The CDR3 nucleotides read TGTGCCAGCAGCTTACCCGGGACAGCGGGCTACGAGCAGTACTTC. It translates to CASSLPGTAGYEQYF. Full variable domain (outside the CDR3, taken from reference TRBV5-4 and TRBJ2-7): ETGVTQSPTHLIKTRGQQVTLRCSSQSGHNTVSWYQQALGQGPQFIFQYYREEENGRGNFPPRFSGLQFPNYSSELNVNALELDDSALYLCASSLPGTAGYEQYFGPGTRLTVT.

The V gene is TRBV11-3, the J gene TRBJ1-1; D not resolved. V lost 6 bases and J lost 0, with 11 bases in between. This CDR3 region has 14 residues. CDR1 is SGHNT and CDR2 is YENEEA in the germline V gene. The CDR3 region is CASSLLEMNTEAFF. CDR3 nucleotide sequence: TGTGCCAGCAGTTTATTAGAGATGAACACTGAAGCTTTCTTT.

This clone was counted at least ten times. The CDR3 DNA sequence: TGTGCCAGCAGCTTACGCGTATTGGATTCACCCCTCCACTTT. Residues: CASSLRVLDSPLHF. The chain carries TRBV7-2 and TRBJ1-6, with D uncertain. This CDR3 comprises 14 residues. The germline V and J ends were trimmed by 2 bases and 8 bases, with 10 bases remaining between them. Germline V gene data show CDR1 as SGHTA and CDR2 as FQGNSA.

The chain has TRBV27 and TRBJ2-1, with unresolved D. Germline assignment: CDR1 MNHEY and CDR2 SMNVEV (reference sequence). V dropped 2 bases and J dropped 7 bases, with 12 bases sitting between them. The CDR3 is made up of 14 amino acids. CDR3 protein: CASSLAYSRNEQFF. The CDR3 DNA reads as TGTGCCAGCAGTTTAGCGTACTCTCGAAATGAGCAGTTCTTC.

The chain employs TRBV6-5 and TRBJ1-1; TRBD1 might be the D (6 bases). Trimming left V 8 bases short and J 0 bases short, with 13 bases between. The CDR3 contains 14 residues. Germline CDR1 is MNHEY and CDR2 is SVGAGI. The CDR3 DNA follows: TGTGCCAGCGGTCAGGGGTTTATGAACACTGAAGCTTTCTTT. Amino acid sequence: CASGQGFMNTEAFF.

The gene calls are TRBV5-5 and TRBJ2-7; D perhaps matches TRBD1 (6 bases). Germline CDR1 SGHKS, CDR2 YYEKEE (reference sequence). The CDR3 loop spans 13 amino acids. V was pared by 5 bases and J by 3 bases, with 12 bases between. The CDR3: CASSSQGIYEQYF. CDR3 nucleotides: TGTGCCAGCAGTTCTCAGGGGATCTACGAGCAGTACTTC.

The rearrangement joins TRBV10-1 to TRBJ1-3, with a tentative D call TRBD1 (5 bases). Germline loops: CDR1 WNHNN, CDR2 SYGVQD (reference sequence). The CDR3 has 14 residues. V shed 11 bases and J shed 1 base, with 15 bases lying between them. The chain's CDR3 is CASSGRGSGNTIYF. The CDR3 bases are TGCGCCTCGTCGGGGCGGGGTTCTGGAAACACCATATATTTT.

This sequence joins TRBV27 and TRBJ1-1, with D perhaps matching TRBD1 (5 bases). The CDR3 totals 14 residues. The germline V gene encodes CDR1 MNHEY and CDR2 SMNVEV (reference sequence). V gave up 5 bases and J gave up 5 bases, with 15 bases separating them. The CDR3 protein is CASSKTVLGTEAFF. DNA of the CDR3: TGTGCCAGCAGTAAGACAGTGCTGGGAACTGAAGCTTTCTTT.

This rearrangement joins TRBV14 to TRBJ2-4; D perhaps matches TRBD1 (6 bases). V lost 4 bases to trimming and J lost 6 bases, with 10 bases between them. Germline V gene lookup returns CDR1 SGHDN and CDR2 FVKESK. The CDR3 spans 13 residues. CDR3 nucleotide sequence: TGTGCCAGCAGCCGCCCGGACAGAAACATTCAGTACTTC. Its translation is CASSRPDRNIQYF.

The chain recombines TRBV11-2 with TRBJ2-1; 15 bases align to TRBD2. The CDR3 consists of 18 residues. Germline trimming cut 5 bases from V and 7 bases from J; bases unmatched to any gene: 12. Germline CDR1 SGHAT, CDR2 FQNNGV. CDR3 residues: CASSPTRTSGGVWNEQFF. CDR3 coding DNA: TGTGCCAGCAGCCCGACCCGGACTAGCGGGGGGGTCTGGAATGAGCAGTTCTTC.

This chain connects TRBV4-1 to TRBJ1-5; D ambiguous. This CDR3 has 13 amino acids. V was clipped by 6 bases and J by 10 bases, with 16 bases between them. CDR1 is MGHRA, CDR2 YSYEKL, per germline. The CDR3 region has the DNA TGCGCCAGCAGGGCAAGTGGAGAGGAACCCCAGCATTTT. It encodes CASRASGEEPQHF.

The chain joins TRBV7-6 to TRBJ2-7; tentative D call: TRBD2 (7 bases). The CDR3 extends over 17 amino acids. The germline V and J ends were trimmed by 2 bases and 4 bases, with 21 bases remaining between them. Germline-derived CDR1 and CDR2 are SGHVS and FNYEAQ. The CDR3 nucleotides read TGTGCCAGCAGCTTAAACGCCGTGGGGGGGGCTTCTTACGAGCAGTACTTC. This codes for CASSLNAVGGASYEQYF.

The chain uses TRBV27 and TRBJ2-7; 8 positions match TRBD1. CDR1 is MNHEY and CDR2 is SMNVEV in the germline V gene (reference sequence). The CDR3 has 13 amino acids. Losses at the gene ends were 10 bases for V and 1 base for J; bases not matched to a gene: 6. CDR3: CATQDRVSYEQYF. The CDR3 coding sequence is TGTGCCACCCAGGACAGGGTTTCCTACGAGCAGTACTTC.

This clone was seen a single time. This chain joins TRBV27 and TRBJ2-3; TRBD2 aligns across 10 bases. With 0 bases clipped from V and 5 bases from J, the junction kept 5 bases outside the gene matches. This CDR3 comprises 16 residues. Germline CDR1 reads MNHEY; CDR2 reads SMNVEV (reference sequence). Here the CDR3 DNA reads TGTGCCAGCAGTTTATCACCTAGCGGGAGTCGAGATACGCAGTATTTT. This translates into CASSLSPSGSRDTQYF.